Sequencing of this T cell receptor beta chain was carried out in a study of T cell responses to AZD1222 COVID-19 vaccine. General study findings and limits: Baseline seropositives among AZD1222 recipients totaled only six.

Profiling relied on immunoSEQ multiplex PCR, and the TCRdb table lists in-frame clones only, not all of them. The top ten clones hold around 1.9% of a sample with 160,000 or so clones, 90% of them seen once. As for this clone: What it binds is not known.

Trimming took off 1 base at V and 8 bases at J, with 17 bases between the two ends. The CDR3 has 16 amino acids. The germline V gene has CDR1 SGHAT and CDR2 FQNNGV. The sequence was collected from an adult in good health. The material sequenced was peripheral blood, taken on day 0 of AZD1222 vaccination. The rearrangement joins TRBV11-2 to TRBJ1-4; D is unclear. CDR3 region: CASSLGRSGLYEKLFF. CDR3 DNA sequence: TGTGCCAGCAGCTTAGGGCGTTCGGGGTTGTACGAAAAACTGTTTTTT.